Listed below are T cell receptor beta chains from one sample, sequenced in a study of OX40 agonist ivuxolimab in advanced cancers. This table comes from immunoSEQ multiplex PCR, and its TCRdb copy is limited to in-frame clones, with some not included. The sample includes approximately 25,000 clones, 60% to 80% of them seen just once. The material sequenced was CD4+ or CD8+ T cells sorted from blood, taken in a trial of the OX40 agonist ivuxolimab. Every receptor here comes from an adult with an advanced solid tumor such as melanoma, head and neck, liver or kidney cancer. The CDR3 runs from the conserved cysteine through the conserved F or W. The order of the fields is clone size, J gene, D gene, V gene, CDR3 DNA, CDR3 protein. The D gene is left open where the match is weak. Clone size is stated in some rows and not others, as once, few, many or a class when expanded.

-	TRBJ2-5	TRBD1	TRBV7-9	TGTGCCAGCAGCCCATCCACAGGGGGACAAGAGACCCAGTACTTC	CASSPSTGGQETQYF
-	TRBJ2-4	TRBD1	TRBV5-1	TGCGCCAGCAGCCTGACCTTGACAGGGGGCTTAAACATTCAGTACTTC	CASSLTLTGGLNIQYF
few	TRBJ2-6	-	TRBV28	TGTGCCAGCAGTTCTTGGGTGCCACATAAGTCTGGGGCCAACGTCCTGACTTTC	CASSSWVPHKSGANVLTF
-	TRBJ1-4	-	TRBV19	TGTGCCAGTAGTGATTCGGGAGGCCCCAATGAAAAACTGTTTTTT	CASSDSGGPNEKLFF
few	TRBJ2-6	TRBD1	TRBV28	TGTGCCAGCTCGGGACAGCACTCTGGGGCCAACGTCCTGACTTTC	CASSGQHSGANVLTF
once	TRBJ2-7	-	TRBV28	TGTGCCAGCAGTCCCCTCCGGGACGAGCAGTACTTC	CASSPLRDEQYF
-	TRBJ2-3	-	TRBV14	TGTGCCAGCAGCCAAGAGTTCATCGATACGCAGTATTTT	CASSQEFIDTQYF
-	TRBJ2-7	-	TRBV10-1	TGCGCCAGCAGAACCGTTCCGAGGGAAACCTACGAGCAGTACTTC	CASRTVPRETYEQYF
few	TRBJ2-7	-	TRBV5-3	TGTGCCAGCAGCCAAGCATCGGGAGTCTACGAGCAGTACTTC	CASSQASGVYEQYF
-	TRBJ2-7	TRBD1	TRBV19	TGTGCCAGTAGTCGACAGGGGCCCTACGAGCAGTACTTC	CASSRQGPYEQYF
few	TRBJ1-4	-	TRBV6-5	TGTGCCAGCAGTTACTCCGGGACGAGGGTACTGTTTTTT	CASSYSGTRVLFF
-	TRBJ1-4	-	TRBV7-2	TGTGCCAGCAGCTTGGGGCCCCTGTATGAAAAACTGTTTTTT	CASSLGPLYEKLFF
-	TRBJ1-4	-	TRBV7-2	TGTGCCAGCAGCCTCAGGGGCGGGGGAGAAAAACTGTTTTTT	CASSLRGGGEKLFF
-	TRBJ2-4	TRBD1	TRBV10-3	TGTGCCACCGGGGGACAGGGATCCAAAAACATTCAGTACTTC	CATGGQGSKNIQYF
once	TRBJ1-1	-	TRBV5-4	TGTGCCAGCAGCTTCCTGGGACGGGGGAACACTGAAGCTTTCTTT	CASSFLGRGNTEAFF
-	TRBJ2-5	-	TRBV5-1	TGCGCCAGCAGCTTGTCGGTAGGGACAATAGGAGAGACCCAGTACTTC	CASSLSVGTIGETQYF
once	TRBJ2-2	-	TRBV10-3	TGTGCCATCAGTTCTGAGGGGGCCGGGGAGCTGTTTTTT	CAISSEGAGELFF
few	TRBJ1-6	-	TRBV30	TGTGCCTGGAGAGGCTTAGATTCACCCCTCCACTTT	CAWRGLDSPLHF
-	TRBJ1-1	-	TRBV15	TGTGCCACCAGCAGAGATCCGGGCATGAACACTGAAGCTTTCTTT	CATSRDPGMNTEAFF
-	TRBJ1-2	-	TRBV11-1	TGTGCCAGCAGCCCCCAGGGCTACTATGGCTACACCTTC	CASSPQGYYGYTF
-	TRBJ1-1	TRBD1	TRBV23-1	TGCGCCAGCAGTCACTTCAGCACCGGGACAGGGGAGAGTGAAGCTTTCTTT	CASSHFSTGTGESEAFF
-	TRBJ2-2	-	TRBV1	TGCACCAGCTCCGCGCGTCCCCTGCGGGGAGACTGTACCGGGGAGCTGTTTTTT	CTSSARPLRGDCTGELFF
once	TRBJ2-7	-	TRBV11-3	TGTGCCAGCAGCCGCCTCAGGGCTCCTTCCGAGCAGTACTTC	CASSRLRAPSEQYF
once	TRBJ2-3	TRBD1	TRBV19	TGTGCCAGTAGTCCGGGACAGGGGGCTTCAGATACGCAGTATTTT	CASSPGQGASDTQYF
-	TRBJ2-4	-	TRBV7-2	TGTGCCAGCAGCTTAGATGGATTCAACATTCAGTACTTC	CASSLDGFNIQYF
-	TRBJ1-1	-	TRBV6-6	TGTGCCAGCAGTCGCCTAGAAGCTTTCTTT	CASSRLEAFF
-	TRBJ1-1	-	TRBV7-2	TGTGCCAGCAGCTCCCTACGGGGGGGGACTGAAGCTTTCTTT	CASSSLRGGTEAFF
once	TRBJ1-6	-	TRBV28	TGTGCCAGCATCGATCCAGGTTCACCCCTCCACTTT	CASIDPGSPLHF
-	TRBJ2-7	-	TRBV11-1	TGTGCCAGCAGCTTTAACACCTACGAGCAGTACTTC	CASSFNTYEQYF
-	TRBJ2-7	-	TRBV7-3	TGTGCCAGCAGCCCCGGGGGTGGAGGGAGTTCTTACGAGCAGTACTTC	CASSPGGGGSSYEQYF
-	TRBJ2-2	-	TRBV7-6	TGTGCCAGCAGCCTCGGGGTTAGGACCGGGGAGCTGTTTTTT	CASSLGVRTGELFF
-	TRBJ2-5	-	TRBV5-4	TGTGCCAGCAGCTTGGAGACCGCCTTAGGGACCCAGTACTTC	CASSLETALGTQYF
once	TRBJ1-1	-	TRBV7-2	TGTGCCAGCAGCCGTTCTATAATGGACACTGAAGCTTTCTTT	CASSRSIMDTEAFF
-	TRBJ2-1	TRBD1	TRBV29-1	TGCAGCGTCTCGACAGGGGTCCACAATGAGCAGTTCTTC	CSVSTGVHNEQFF
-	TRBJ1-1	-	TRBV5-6	TGTGCCAGCAGCTGGGGGCAGGGGACGATTAACACTGAAGCTTTCTTT	CASSWGQGTINTEAFF
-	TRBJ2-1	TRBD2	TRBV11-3	TGTGCCAGCAGCTTAAGAAGCGGGAGGATGAATGAGCAGTTCTTC	CASSLRSGRMNEQFF
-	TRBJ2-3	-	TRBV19	TGTGCCAGTAGTATCGGGGTGGGCACAGATACGCAGTATTTT	CASSIGVGTDTQYF
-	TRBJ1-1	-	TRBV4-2	TGTGCCAGCAGCCAAGATAAGTCCGCCGGACAGACCTTCATGAACACTGAAGCTTTCTTT	CASSQDKSAGQTFMNTEAFF
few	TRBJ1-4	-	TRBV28	TGTGCCAGCAGTTTCGGAACAACTAATGAAAAACTGTTTTTT	CASSFGTTNEKLFF
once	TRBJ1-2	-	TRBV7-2	TGTGCCAGCAGCTTAGCGCCAGGGAGGGACTATGGCTACACCTTC	CASSLAPGRDYGYTF
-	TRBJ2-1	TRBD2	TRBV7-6	TGTGCCAGCAGCTGGGCTAGCGGGGGGAGTGATGAGCAGTTCTTC	CASSWASGGSDEQFF
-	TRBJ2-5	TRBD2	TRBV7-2	TGTGCCAGCAGCCGGACCAGCGGGGGGCAAGAGACCCAGTACTTC	CASSRTSGGQETQYF
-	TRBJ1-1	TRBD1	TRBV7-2	TGTGCCAGCAGCTTACATTCAGGGGGGAACACTGAAGCTTTCTTT	CASSLHSGGNTEAFF
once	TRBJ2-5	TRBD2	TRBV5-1	TGCGCCAGCAGCCTTGAGCCAGCGGGGGGGCCCGTTAGGGCCCAGTACTTC	CASSLEPAGGPVRAQYF
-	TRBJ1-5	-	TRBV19	TGTGCCAGTAACGTCAGGGATTATCAGCCCCAGCATTTT	CASNVRDYQPQHF
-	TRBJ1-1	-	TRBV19	TGTGCCAGTATGACCCCCGGGACCCGGGGGGGCTCTGAAGCTTTCTTT	CASMTPGTRGGSEAFF
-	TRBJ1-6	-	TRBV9	TGTGCCAGCAGTGCAACCGGGACGGTATCACCCCTCCACTTT	CASSATGTVSPLHF
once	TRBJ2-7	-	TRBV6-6	TGTGCCAGCAGTTACACTGCCTACGAGCAGTACTTC	CASSYTAYEQYF
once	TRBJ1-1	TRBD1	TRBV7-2	TGTGCCAGCAGCCAAACAGGGGGGGGAACTGAAGCTTTCTTT	CASSQTGGGTEAFF
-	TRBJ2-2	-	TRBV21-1	TGTGCCAGCAGCAAAGCTGGCGCCGGGGAGCTGTTTTTT	CASSKAGAGELFF
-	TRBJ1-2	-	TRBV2	TGTGCCAGCTTCTCATCCTCGCATATCCATGGCTACACCTTC	CASFSSSHIHGYTF
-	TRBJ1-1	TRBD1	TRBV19	TGTGCCCGATGGACAGGGACCACTGAAGCTTTCTTT	CARWTGTTEAFF
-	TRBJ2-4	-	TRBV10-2	TGCGCCAGCAAGGAGGCCCACCTAGCCAAAAACATTCAGTACTTC	CASKEAHLAKNIQYF
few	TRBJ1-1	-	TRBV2	TGTGCCAGCAGTGAAGCTGGCAGCGTTGAAGCTTTCTTT	CASSEAGSVEAFF